The 25 T cell receptor beta chains presented below share a single source sample, sequenced in a study of blood T cell repertoires in COVID-19. Assay: immunoSEQ multiplex PCR; the TCRdb copy retains only in-frame clones and omits some. The sample includes around 250,000 clones, 70% to 90% of them seen just once. Sequenced: PBMCs or T cells enriched from blood (not recorded which). The receptors were gathered from a woman aged 45-65 years with acute COVID-19.

V is TRBV18 and J is TRBJ1-5; no clear D gene. V was cut by 4 bases and J by 6 bases, with 10 bases left in between. Germline loops: CDR1 KGHSH, CDR2 LQKENI. The CDR3 length is 13 residues. As DNA, the CDR3 is TGTGCCAGCTCACAGCAATTCGCTCAGCCCCAGCATTTT. Protein product: CASSQQFAQPQHF.

This chain uses TRBV6-5 with TRBJ1-1; D unresolved. Trimming took off 4 bases at V and 3 bases at J, with 9 bases between the two ends. There are 13 residues in the CDR3. CDR1 MNHEY and CDR2 SVGAGI come from the germline V gene. The CDR3 nucleotides read TGTGCCAGCAGTTCCGCCAGATACACTGAAGCTTTCTTT. This codes for CASSSARYTEAFF.

The chain employs TRBV30 and TRBJ1-5, with unresolved D. V was clipped by 2 bases and J by 0 bases, with 23 bases between them. Germline V gene lookup returns CDR1 GTSNPN and CDR2 SVGIG (reference sequence). The CDR3 extends over 19 amino acids. The CDR3 is CAWSPRPQSGVDSNQPQHF. In DNA, the CDR3 is TGTGCCTGGAGTCCACGGCCCCAGAGTGGAGTCGATAGCAATCAGCCCCAGCATTTT.

The chain is built from TRBV2 and TRBJ2-2; D is possibly TRBD1 (7 bases). The V end lost 2 bases, the J end lost 4 bases, and 8 bases lay between the germline ends. This CDR3 has 14 amino acids. Germline loops: CDR1 SNHLY, CDR2 FYNNEI. This CDR3 is CASSEQGGTGELFF. Here the CDR3 DNA reads TGTGCCAGCAGTGAACAGGGGGGCACCGGGGAGCTGTTTTTT. The whole variable domain, filled in from reference TRBV2 and TRBJ2-2, reads EPEVTQTPSHQVTQMGQEVILRCVPISNHLYFYWYRQILGQKVEFLVSFYNNEISEKSEIFDDQFSVERPDGSNFTLKIRSTKLEDSAMYFCASSEQGGTGELFFGEGSRLTVL.

This clone has just a few counts. The chain is built from TRBV2 and TRBJ1-1; no firm D call. V was clipped by 3 bases and J by 0 bases, with 8 bases between them. Germline-derived CDR1 and CDR2 are SNHLY and FYNNEI. The CDR3 is made up of 14 amino acids. The DNA of the CDR3 is TGTGCCAGCAGTGACGGCGGCATGAACACTGAAGCTTTCTTT. Translated: CASSDGGMNTEAFF.

The chain has TRBV25-1 and TRBJ2-1; no clear D. The CDR3 covers 12 residues. V was clipped by 4 bases and J by 13 bases, with 14 bases between them. CDR1 and CDR2 (germline): MGHDK, SYGVNS. The CDR3 protein is CASSVPGDHQFF. CDR3 sequence (DNA): TGTGCCAGCAGTGTCCCGGGTGATCATCAGTTCTTC.

The V gene is TRBV6-5, the J gene TRBJ2-7; the D is unclear. This CDR3 region has 15 residues. The V gene's germline CDR1 is MNHEY and CDR2 SVGAGI. V gave up 4 bases and J gave up 3 bases, with 16 bases separating them. The CDR3 spells CASSFRHLKNYEQYF. For the CDR3, the DNA is TGTGCCAGCAGTTTCAGACATCTTAAAAACTACGAGCAGTACTTC.

The genes are TRBV30 and TRBJ2-1; TRBD2 matches 9 bases. The CDR3 is 17 amino acids. Germline CDR1 and CDR2: GTSNPN and SVGIG (reference sequence). J lost 7 bases, V lost 2 bases, and 15 bases had no gene match. The CDR3 DNA reads TGTGCCTGGAGTCCAAGACGCGGGGGGGCGGTAGGGAATGAGCAGTTCTTC. This codes for CAWSPRRGGAVGNEQFF.

The chain couples TRBV9 to TRBJ1-4, with D hard to call. Germline CDR1 reads SGDLS; CDR2 reads YYNGEE. CDR3 length: 14 residues. The V end was cut by 7 bases, the J end by 5 bases, with 15 bases between. The CDR3 protein is CASRLRRPNEKLFF. CDR3 nucleotides: TGTGCCAGCCGCCTGAGGAGGCCCAATGAAAAACTGTTTTTT. Filled out from reference TRBV9 and TRBJ1-4, the complete variable domain reads DSGVTQTPKHLITATGQRVTLRCSPRSGDLSVYWYQQSLDQGLQFLIQYYNGEERAKGNILERFSAQQFPDLHSELNLSSLELGDSALYFCASRLRRPNEKLFFGSGTQLSVL.

The J gene is TRBJ1-6, the V gene TRBV6-5; TRBD1 is a possible D gene (5 bases). The CDR3 is 15 amino acids. The V end lost 0 bases, the J end lost 8 bases, and 11 bases lay between the germline ends. From germline, CDR1 is MNHEY and CDR2 SVGAGI. The CDR3 spells CASSYSRGIDSPLHF. The DNA for the CDR3 is TGTGCCAGCAGTTACTCCCGGGGGATAGATTCACCCCTCCACTTT.

V gene TRBV19 combines with J gene TRBJ1-1; TRBD1 agrees at 10 bases. The CDR3 has 13 residues. CDR1 and CDR2 (germline): LNHDA, SQIVND (reference sequence). J was trimmed by 4 bases and V by 8 bases; bases with no gene match: 4. CDR3 sequence (DNA): TGTGCCAGTGGACAGGGGGGTAGCACTGAAGCTTTCTTT. Translation gives CASGQGGSTEAFF.

This clone was counted between two and nine times. The V and J genes are TRBV16 and TRBJ1-2; D is unresolved. CDR3 size: 15 residues. Deletions cut 0 bases from V and 1 base from J, with 9 bases between. From germline, CDR1 is KGHSY and CDR2 FQNENV. The CDR3 reads CASSQSARINYGYTF. The DNA for the CDR3 is TGTGCCAGCAGCCAATCAGCCAGGATTAACTATGGCTACACCTTC.

The chain couples TRBV3-1 (or the pseudogene TRBV3-2) to TRBJ2-5, with a tentative D call TRBD1 (5 bases). This CDR3 has 13 residues. V lost 0 bases and J lost 7, with 9 bases in between. The germline gives CDR1 LGHDT, CDR2 YNNKEL (reference sequence). The CDR3 bases are TGTGCCAGCAGCCAAGATACAAGGGGGACCCAGTACTTC. Translated, it gives CASSQDTRGTQYF.

This chain connects TRBV7-9 to TRBJ2-3; 12 bases are shared with TRBD2. The CDR3 loop spans 18 amino acids. Germline lookup yields CDR1 SEHNR and CDR2 FQNEAQ (reference sequence). V was clipped by 3 bases and J by 4 bases; unmatched bases: 11. CDR3 region: CASSFPSGGAGRSDTQYF. The CDR3 DNA reads TGTGCCAGCAGCTTTCCTAGCGGGGGGGCCGGCCGTTCAGATACGCAGTATTTT.

The rearrangement links TRBV7-8 to TRBJ2-7, with 10 nucleotides matching TRBD2. The junction had 6 bases not matched to a gene; V was cut back by 1 base and J by 9 bases. This CDR3 contains 14 residues. CDR1 and CDR2 from the germline V gene are SGHVS and FQNEAQ. DNA for the CDR3: TGTGCCAGCAGCTTAGAGAAGCGGGGGGGCTTGCAGTACTTC. It encodes CASSLEKRGGLQYF.

The count of this clone is one. The chain combines TRBV5-4 with TRBJ1-1; 9 bases agree with TRBD1. The trim removed 4 bases at V and 10 bases at J, leaving 5 bases unmatched. Germline V gives CDR1 SGHNT, CDR2 YYREEE (reference sequence). This CDR3 comprises 12 residues. The CDR3 spells CASSLGQGLAFF. CDR3 nucleotides: TGTGCCAGCAGCCTCGGACAGGGGTTAGCTTTCTTT.

The rearrangement uses TRBV18 and TRBJ1-1, with 7 bases fitting TRBD1. This CDR3 contains 15 residues. In germline, CDR1 is KGHSH, CDR2 LQKENI. V gave up 2 bases and J gave up 6 bases; unmatched junction bases: 9. CDR3 DNA sequence: TGTGCCAGCTCACCAAGGATGACAGGGCGGGCTGAAGCTTTCTTT. Its translation is CASSPRMTGRAEAFF.

The chain recombines TRBV7-8 with TRBJ2-7, with D possibly TRBD1 on 6 matching bases. The CDR3 consists of 13 residues. Germline V gene lookup returns CDR1 SGHVS and CDR2 FQNEAQ. V was trimmed by 1 base and J by 2 bases, leaving 6 bases between them. CDR3 DNA: TGTGCCAGCAGCTTAGGGGGGCCCTACGAGCAGTACTTC. Translating gives CASSLGGPYEQYF. Combining the CDR3 with reference TRBV7-8 and TRBJ2-7 gives the whole variable domain GAGVSQSPRYKVAKRGQDVALRCDPISGHVSLFWYQQALGQGPEFLTYFQNEAQLDKSGLPSDRFFAERPEGSVSTLKIQRTQQEDSAVYLCASSLGGPYEQYFGPGTRLTVT.

J is TRBJ1-3 and V is TRBV9, with a weak D call TRBD1 (6 bases). Trimming left V 0 bases short and J 0 bases short, with 10 bases between. This CDR3 comprises 16 residues. The germline V gene encodes CDR1 SGDLS and CDR2 YYNGEE. Here the CDR3 reads CASSVGGTTSGNTIYF. The CDR3 DNA follows: TGTGCCAGCAGCGTAGGTGGGACAACCTCTGGAAACACCATATATTTT.

The chain links TRBV19 to TRBJ2-7; 9 positions match TRBD2. In germline, CDR1 is LNHDA, CDR2 SQIVND (reference sequence). V shed 7 bases and J 2 bases; nucleotides not matched to a gene: 12. This CDR3 has 16 residues. The CDR3 region has the DNA TGTGCCAGTACCCTCCTTATAGCGGGGGCGGCCTACGAGCAGTACTTC. Encoded protein: CASTLLIAGAAYEQYF.

V gene TRBV13 combines with J gene TRBJ2-1, with 7 bases aligning to TRBD2. Germline values: CDR1 PRHDT, CDR2 FYEKMQ (reference sequence). The CDR3 is 15 amino acids. After removal of 1 base from V and 6 bases from J, the junction contained 6 bases not matched to a gene. The CDR3 region is CASSLVRLAPNEQFF. For the CDR3, the DNA is TGTGCCAGCAGCTTAGTGCGACTAGCCCCCAATGAGCAGTTCTTC.

CDR3 coding DNA: TGTGCCAGCAGTGGGCTGAATCAAATGAACACTGAAGCTTTCTTT. Protein: CASSGLNQMNTEAFF. This chain joins TRBV2 and TRBJ1-1; the D is unclear. The CDR3 covers 15 residues. V lost 4 bases and J 0 bases, leaving 12 bases between the germline ends. Germline assignment: CDR1 SNHLY and CDR2 FYNNEI.

The chain has TRBV6-4 and TRBJ1-4; TRBD1 agrees at 8 bases. Losses at the gene ends were 2 bases for V and 3 bases for J; bases not matched to a gene: 14. CDR3 size: 19 residues. Per germline, CDR1 MRHNA and CDR2 SNTAGT. CDR3 region: CASSDQTDRAEGANEKLFF. The CDR3 bases are TGTGCCAGCAGTGACCAAACGGACAGGGCTGAGGGTGCTAATGAAAAACTGTTTTTT.

The J gene is TRBJ1-2, the V gene TRBV4-1; perhaps TRBD1 as D (5 bases). The V gene's germline CDR1 is MGHRA and CDR2 YSYEKL. The CDR3 spans 14 residues. Trimming took off 4 bases at V and 2 bases at J, with 11 bases between the two ends. The CDR3 DNA is TGCGCCAGCAGCCCCCTGGACATCAACTATGGCTACACCTTC. Its protein is CASSPLDINYGYTF.

The chain is built from TRBV19 and TRBJ1-6; no definite D call. V was shortened by 6 bases and J by 5 bases, with 17 bases between the two germline ends. From germline, CDR1 is LNHDA and CDR2 SQIVND (reference sequence). The CDR3 runs 16 residues. The CDR3 nucleotides are TGTGCCAGTAGAAAAGCGGGCCCAACGAATAATTCACCCCTCCACTTT. It specifies CASRKAGPTNNSPLHF.